This T cell receptor beta chain was captured by sequencing in a study of control samples from healthy donors and cancer patients (dated by TCRdb to 2020 to 2021). As for this clone: The antigen it recognizes is unknown. Base qualities are not provided; no much larger clone lies one nucleotide away.

Library method: the immunoSEQ multiplex PCR assay. TCRdb limited this immuneACCESS table to in-frame rearrangements with V and J called. A share of clones is missing; checked studies link under half to unresolved V genes, and the rest is unexplained. Within this sample are approximately 70,000 clones, with more than 75% of them counted one time only. The top ten clones comprise 2% to 2.5% of the sample. V is pruned by 7 bases and J by 11 bases, leaving 9 bases of the junction without a gene match. Based on the germline V gene, the CDR1 and CDR2 sequences are MNHEY and SVGAGI. Spanning cysteine to phenylalanine, the CDR3 consists of 14 amino acids. The sequence is cut down to CDR3 DNA, 42 bases in frame from base 1.

The material sequenced was PBMCs. The sequence joins TRBV6-5 to TRBJ1-6, and 9 bases in between align with TRBD1. This TCR came from a woman aged 45-65 years with head and neck cancer. CDR3 loop: CASILTGGDAPLHF. The sequenced DNA is TGTGCCAGCATACTCACAGGGGGCGACGCACCCCTCCACTTT.